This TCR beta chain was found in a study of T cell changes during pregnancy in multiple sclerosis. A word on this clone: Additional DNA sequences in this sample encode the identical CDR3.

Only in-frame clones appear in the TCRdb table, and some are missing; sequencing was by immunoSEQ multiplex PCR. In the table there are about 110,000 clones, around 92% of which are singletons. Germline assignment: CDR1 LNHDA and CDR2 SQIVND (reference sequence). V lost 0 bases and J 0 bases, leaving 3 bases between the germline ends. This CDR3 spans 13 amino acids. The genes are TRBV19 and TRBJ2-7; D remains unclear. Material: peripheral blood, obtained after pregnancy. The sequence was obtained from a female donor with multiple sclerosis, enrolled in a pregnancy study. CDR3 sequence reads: CASSIESSYEQYF. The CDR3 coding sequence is TGTGCCAGTAGTATAGAGAGCTCCTACGAGCAGTACTTC.